This is a list of T cell receptor beta chains from one sample in a study of T cell responses to AZD1222 COVID-19 vaccine. Only in-frame clones appear in the TCRdb table, and some are missing; sequencing was by immunoSEQ multiplex PCR. The sample has tens of thousands of clones; 75% to 90% are singletons. Sequences were derived from peripheral blood, sampled 28 days after the second AZD1222 dose. These receptors originate from an adult who received the AZD1222 COVID-19 vaccine. Each CDR3 is given with its conserved first and last residue. Each record gives: clone size, D gene, J gene, V gene, CDR3 DNA, CDR3 protein. A D gene is named only where the DNA matches it firmly. Size is omitted from some rows. Given values are once, few, many or a class for expanded clones.

>.|.|TRBJ1-3|TRBV5-1
TGCGCCAGCAGCCCCGTGGGGGGGACTGGAAACACCATATATTTT
CASSPVGGTGNTIYF
>.|.|TRBJ1-3|TRBV28
TGTGCCAGCCTATCATACTCTGGAAACACCATATATTTT
CASLSYSGNTIYF
>.|.|TRBJ1-1|TRBV7-3
TGTGCCAGCAGCTTAAGGGGATTGGACTCCGCCGCTTTCTTT
CASSLRGLDSAAFF
>.|TRBD2|TRBJ2-2|TRBV7-3
TGTGCCAGCAGCTTAAAGAGCAGGGCAGGGAGGGAAACCGGGGAGCTGTTTTTT
CASSLKSRAGRETGELFF
>few|.|TRBJ1-1|TRBV3-1/TRBV3-2
TGTGCCAGCAGCTCACAGATCGGAAACACTGAAGCTTTCTTT
CASSSQIGNTEAFF
>.|.|TRBJ1-2|TRBV14
TGTGCCAGCAGCCCCCGGGACAATGGCTACACCTTC
CASSPRDNGYTF
>.|.|TRBJ2-2|TRBV19
TGTGCCAGTAGTATAGATCTAGGTCAGAGCTCTGGGAACACCGGGGAGCTGTTTTTT
CASSIDLGQSSGNTGELFF
>.|.|TRBJ1-3|TRBV7-9
TGTGCCAGCAGTTTTATCCAGGGGAGCTCTGGAAACACCATATATTTT
CASSFIQGSSGNTIYF
>.|.|TRBJ2-2|TRBV5-4
TGTGCCAGCAGCCTTGAGGGGAACACCGGGGAGCTGTTTTTT
CASSLEGNTGELFF
>.|.|TRBJ2-1|TRBV7-8
TGTGCCAGCAGCTTAGATTCCGGGGCTTCCTACAATGAGCAGTTCTTC
CASSLDSGASYNEQFF
>.|.|TRBJ2-1|TRBV18
TGTGCCAGCTCACCGAGGGACAATGAGCAGTTCTTC
CASSPRDNEQFF
>.|TRBD1|TRBJ1-3|TRBV6-1
TGTGCCAGCAGTGGAACGGACAGGGCTTGGCGAAACACCATATATTTT
CASSGTDRAWRNTIYF
>.|TRBD1|TRBJ2-3|TRBV7-8
TGTGCCAGCAGCTTAGGGACAGGTGGAGATACGCAGTATTTT
CASSLGTGGDTQYF
>.|TRBD1|TRBJ1-2|TRBV6-5
TGTGCCAGCAGTAGACAGGGAATTCTAGGCTACACCTTC
CASSRQGILGYTF
>.|.|TRBJ1-1|TRBV3-1/TRBV3-2
TGTGCCAGCAGCCAAGATTCAGGGCTCACTGAAGCTTTCTTT
CASSQDSGLTEAFF
>.|.|TRBJ1-5|TRBV28
TGTGCCAGCAGGCCCGGGACACTCGATGATCAGCCCCAGCATTTT
CASRPGTLDDQPQHF
>.|.|TRBJ2-5|TRBV28
TGTGCCAGCAGTTTAGGGGTTCCCCAAGAGACCCAGTACTTC
CASSLGVPQETQYF
>.|.|TRBJ1-1|TRBV28
TGTGCCAGCACAGGGCCCTATCGAGATAACACTGAAGCTTTCTTT
CASTGPYRDNTEAFF
>.|TRBD1|TRBJ2-7|TRBV20-1
TGCAGTGCTAGTAGTGCCGACAGGGGGGCCTACGAGCAGTACTTC
CSASSADRGAYEQYF
>.|.|TRBJ1-5|TRBV7-2
TGTGCCAGCAGCCGCGGGCCCGTGGGGGGCAATCAGCCCCAGCATTTT
CASSRGPVGGNQPQHF
>.|.|TRBJ2-7|TRBV28
TGTGCCAGCAGTCTAGGGAGCCACGAGCAGTACTTC
CASSLGSHEQYF
>.|.|TRBJ1-6|TRBV28
TGTGCCAGTGCGACAGCGGGGTATAATTCACCCCTCCACTTT
CASATAGYNSPLHF
>.|.|TRBJ2-7|TRBV27
TGTGCCAGCAGTTCGCACAACTCCTACGAGCAGTACTTC
CASSSHNSYEQYF
>.|TRBD1|TRBJ1-5|TRBV28
TGTGCCAGCAGTTCGCAGACAGGGGGCGCTAAACAGCCCCAGCATTTT
CASSSQTGGAKQPQHF
>.|.|TRBJ2-2|TRBV7-6
TGTGCCAGCAGCTTAGTTGAGGCGGTGAACACCGGGGAGCTGTTTTTT
CASSLVEAVNTGELFF
>.|TRBD1|TRBJ1-2|TRBV7-9
TGTGCCAGCAGCTTAGCGGGGACAGGGGGCGCGGCTGGCTACACCTTC
CASSLAGTGGAAGYTF
>.|.|TRBJ2-3|TRBV5-1
TGCGCCAGCAGCTTACTAGCAGGAACAGATACGCAGTATTTT
CASSLLAGTDTQYF
>few|.|TRBJ2-1|TRBV6-5
TGTGCCAGCAGTTACTCCCGGCAGGGCATCTACAATGAGCAGTTCTTC
CASSYSRQGIYNEQFF
>.|.|TRBJ2-6|TRBV5-1
TGCGCCAGCAGCTACCCGAGCTCTGGGGCCAACGTCCTGACTTTC
CASSYPSSGANVLTF
>.|TRBD2|TRBJ2-1|TRBV27
TGTGCCAGCAGTTTAGGGACTAGCGGGAGCGTTGAGCAGTTCTTC
CASSLGTSGSVEQFF
>.|TRBD1|TRBJ2-7|TRBV5-4
TGTGCCAGCAGCTTGGACAGGGGGCGCGAGCAGTACTTC
CASSLDRGREQYF
>.|.|TRBJ2-1|TRBV19
TGTGCCAGTAGTAGGCCCCCTTTCGGGGGATATTACAATGAGCAGTTCTTC
CASSRPPFGGYYNEQFF
>.|.|TRBJ1-2|TRBV24-1
TGTGCCACCAGTGAAAGCGGGCGAGGAGGCTACACCTTC
CATSESGRGGYTF
>.|.|TRBJ1-5|TRBV6-6
TGTGCCAGCAGTCATGACATTAGCAATCAGCCCCAGCATTTT
CASSHDISNQPQHF
>.|.|TRBJ2-5|TRBV20-1
TGCAGTGCTAGTGACGGGGGTTCCCAAGAGACCCAGTACTTC
CSASDGGSQETQYF
>.|TRBD1|TRBJ2-1|TRBV11-3
TGTGCCAGCAGCCTAAGGGACAGGAGCTCCTACAATGAGCAGTTCTTC
CASSLRDRSSYNEQFF
>.|.|TRBJ2-7|TRBV27
TGTGCCAGCAGTTTTCGGGCAGGGCTTTACGAGCAGTACTTC
CASSFRAGLYEQYF
>.|.|TRBJ2-1|TRBV9
TGTGCCAGCAGCGTAGCTGGGGTGTGGGGGTACAATGAGCAGTTCTTC
CASSVAGVWGYNEQFF
>.|.|TRBJ1-2|TRBV11-2
TGTGCCAGCAGCTTAGTGGGCTGGCAATCCTTC
CASSLVGWQSF
>.|.|TRBJ1-3|TRBV28
TGTGCCAGCAGTTTAGGCGAAAACACCATATATTTT
CASSLGENTIYF
>.|.|TRBJ2-7|TRBV10-2
TGCGCCAGCAGGGGCGGCGGGGCGGAGGAGCAGTACTTC
CASRGGGAEEQYF
>.|TRBD1|TRBJ2-2|TRBV2
TGTGCCAGCAGTCCAAGACAGGGGGGAAGCTCCGGGGAGCTGTTTTTT
CASSPRQGGSSGELFF
>.|TRBD1|TRBJ1-2|TRBV29-1
TGCAGCGCATCCGGGACAGTTGGCTATGGCTACACCTTC
CSASGTVGYGYTF
>.|TRBD2|TRBJ2-5|TRBV13
TGTGCCAGCAGCTTAAGGACTAGCGGGAGGGAACAGACCCAGTACTTC
CASSLRTSGREQTQYF
>.|.|TRBJ2-2|TRBV9
TGTGCCAGCAGCGTCAGGGGGAACACCGGGGAGCTGTTTTTT
CASSVRGNTGELFF
>.|.|TRBJ1-5|TRBV27
TGTGCCAGCAGTTTCAGCAATCAGCCCCAGCATTTT
CASSFSNQPQHF
>.|.|TRBJ2-2|TRBV5-6
TGTGCCAGCAGCTTGGAGGGACAGAACACCGGGGAGCTGTTTTTT
CASSLEGQNTGELFF
>.|.|TRBJ2-2|TRBV6-5
TGTGCCACCACGGGACCAAACACCGGGGAGCTGTTTTTT
CATTGPNTGELFF
>.|TRBD1|TRBJ2-7|TRBV5-6
TGTGCCAGCAGCTTTCCGGGACAGGGCTACGAGCAGTACTTC
CASSFPGQGYEQYF
>.|.|TRBJ2-7|TRBV5-1
TGCGCCAGCAGCGGGGGGACCAACTACGAGCAGTACTTC
CASSGGTNYEQYF
>.|.|TRBJ1-2|TRBV3-1/TRBV3-2
TGTGCCAGCAGCCTAGTACAGGGCGTCTATGGAAGCTACACCTTC
CASSLVQGVYGSYTF
>once|TRBD2|TRBJ2-7|TRBV19
TGTGCCAGTACGCAGGCGGCTAGCGGAAACTACGAGCAGTACTTC
CASTQAASGNYEQYF
>once|TRBD1|TRBJ1-5|TRBV9
TGTGCCAGCAACTCCTACAGGGGACTTTATCAGCCCCAGCATTTT
CASNSYRGLYQPQHF
>.|.|TRBJ2-5|TRBV5-6
TGTGCCAGCAGCTTCTCCGCTCAAGAGACCCAGTACTTC
CASSFSAQETQYF